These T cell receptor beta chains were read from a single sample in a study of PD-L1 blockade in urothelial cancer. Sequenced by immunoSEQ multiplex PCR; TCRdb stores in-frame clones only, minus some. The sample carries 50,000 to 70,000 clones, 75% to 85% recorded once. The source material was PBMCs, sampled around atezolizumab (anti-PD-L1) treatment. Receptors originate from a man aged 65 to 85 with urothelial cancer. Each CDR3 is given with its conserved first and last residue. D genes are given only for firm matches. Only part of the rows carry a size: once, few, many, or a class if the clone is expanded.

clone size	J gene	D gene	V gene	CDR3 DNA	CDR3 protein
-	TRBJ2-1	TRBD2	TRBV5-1	TGCGCCAGCAGCATCCGACTAGCGAGGAATGAGCAGTTCTTC	CASSIRLARNEQFF
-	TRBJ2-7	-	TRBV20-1	TGCAGTGCTGGGTCTTTAGCTGAGCAGTACTTC	CSAGSLAEQYF
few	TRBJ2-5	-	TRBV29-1	TGCAGCGTTGAAGATAAGCGCGCAAGGGAGACCCAGTACTTC	CSVEDKRARETQYF
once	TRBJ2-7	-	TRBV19	TGTGCCAGTAGTATAGCGGGGGGCGGCTACGAGCAGTACTTC	CASSIAGGGYEQYF
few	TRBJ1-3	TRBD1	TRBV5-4	TGTGCCAGCAGCAACATCGACAGGGGGTTCGGAAACACCATATATTTT	CASSNIDRGFGNTIYF
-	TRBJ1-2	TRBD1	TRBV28	TGTGCCAGCAGTCCAGACCGGGACAGGGTGAACTATGGCTACACCTTC	CASSPDRDRVNYGYTF
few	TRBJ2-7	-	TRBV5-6	TGTGCCAGCAGCCCCGGCGGTTCCTACGAGCAGTACTTC	CASSPGGSYEQYF
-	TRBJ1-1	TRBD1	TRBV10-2	TGCGCCATCGCACAGGGGGCTGTAAACACTGAAGCTTTCTTT	CAIAQGAVNTEAFF
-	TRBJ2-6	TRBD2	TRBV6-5	TGTGCCAGCAGTTTGACTAGCGGCTCTGGGGCCAACGTCCTGACTTTC	CASSLTSGSGANVLTF
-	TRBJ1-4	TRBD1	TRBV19	TGTGCCAGTAGTACAGGGACAGGGGCCACTAATGAAAAACTGTTTTTT	CASSTGTGATNEKLFF
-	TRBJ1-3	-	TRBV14	TGTGCCAGCAGCCAAGTCCAGGGATACTCTGGAAACACCATATATTTT	CASSQVQGYSGNTIYF
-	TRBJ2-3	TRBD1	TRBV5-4	TGTGCCAGCAGGGGACAGGGGGCTCCCACAGATACGCAGTATTTT	CASRGQGAPTDTQYF
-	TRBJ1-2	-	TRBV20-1	TGCAGTTCCCCTACAGGCTATGGCTACACCTTC	CSSPTGYGYTF
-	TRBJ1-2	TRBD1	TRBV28	TGTGCCAGCAGAGCGGGACAGGGCTATGGCTACACCTTC	CASRAGQGYGYTF
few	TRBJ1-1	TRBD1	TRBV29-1	TGCAGCGTAGGGGACAGGGCGGGCACTGAAGCTTTCTTT	CSVGDRAGTEAFF
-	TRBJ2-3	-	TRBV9	TGTGCCAGCAGCGGACCTGGGGGGGGCACATATACGCAGTATTTT	CASSGPGGGTYTQYF
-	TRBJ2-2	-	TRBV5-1	TGCGCCAGCAGCTTAACTTCCCCCGGGGAGCTGTTTTTT	CASSLTSPGELFF
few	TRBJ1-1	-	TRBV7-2	TGTGCCAGCAGCTCCGATACTAAAGCTTTCTTT	CASSSDTKAFF
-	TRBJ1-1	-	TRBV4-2	TGTGCCAGCAGCCTGGATGGGCTCAGCATGAACACTGAAGCTTTCTTT	CASSLDGLSMNTEAFF
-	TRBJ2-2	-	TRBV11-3	TGTGCCAGCAGCTTAGATGCAGGGCTAGGGGAGCTGTTTTTT	CASSLDAGLGELFF
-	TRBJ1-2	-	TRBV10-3	TGTGCCATCCCGAGGCTCCCTGGGACAAAAAATGGCTACACCTTC	CAIPRLPGTKNGYTF
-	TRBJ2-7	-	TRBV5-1	TGCGCCAGCAGCTTGGGGGGGGGCCTCTACGAGCAGTACTTC	CASSLGGGLYEQYF
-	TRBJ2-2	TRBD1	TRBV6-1	TGTGCCAGCGGACAGGGGGCGTCCACCGGGGAGCTGTTTTTT	CASGQGASTGELFF
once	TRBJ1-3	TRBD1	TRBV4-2	TGTGCCAGCAGCCACCCTACGGACAGGGGTACGGACACCATATATTTT	CASSHPTDRGTDTIYF
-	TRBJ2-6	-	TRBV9	TGTGCCAGCAGCGTAGGGCCCGAAAGCTCTGGGGCCAACGTCCTGACTTTC	CASSVGPESSGANVLTF
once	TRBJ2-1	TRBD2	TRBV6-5	TGTGCCAGCAGTTACTCGGGACTAGCCATCCAGTTCTTC	CASSYSGLAIQFF
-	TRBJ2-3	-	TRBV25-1	TGTGCCAGCAGTGAGGAAAGGGGATCCCTCACAGATACGCAGTATTTT	CASSEERGSLTDTQYF
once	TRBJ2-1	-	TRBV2	TGTGCCAGCCAGATGGGGGGAGAGTACAATGAGCAGTTCTTC	CASQMGGEYNEQFF